This paragraph covers one TCR beta chain sequence. These data belong to a study of blood T cells in healthy people across ages. Per the germline V gene, CDR1 is LNHDA and CDR2 is SQIVND (reference sequence). The CDR3 consists of 15 residues. V was trimmed by 4 bases and J by 10 bases, leaving 19 bases between them. Combining a sample-barcoded 5' primer with a J-beta primer mix, a second PCR ran for 7 to 11 cycles. Each CDR3 protein gets one entry after TCRdb re-called the 5' RACE reads with MiXCR. Of some 750,000 distinct CDR3 sequences listed, roughly 20% are singletons. The source is a man between 65 and 79 years old in good health. The chain employs TRBV19 and TRBJ1-4; maybe TRBD1 (5 bases). Source material: blood. CDR3 in amino acids: CASSSRDSGARKLFF. The CDR3, as DNA: TGTGCCAGTAGTAGCCGGGACTCAGGCGCCAGAAAACTGTTTTTT.